This T cell receptor beta chain is from a study of shared clonotypes between healthy human individuals. Background on the study: For every donor, three CD4 naive, three CD4 memory, two CD8 naive and one CD8 memory plates were used.

Using immunoSEQ multiplex PCR, the repertoire was profiled, and TCRdb retains in-frame clones only, with some absent. This table holds about 1 million clones, around four fifths found once. Sequenced: memory CD4+ T cells sorted from blood. Regarding subset: CD45RA-negative fraction. The source of this sequence is a man in his late teens or twenties in good health.

The CDR3 DNA is TGTGCCAGCAGTTTGGGGGGAGCGAACACTGAAGCTTTCTTT. This codes for CASSLGGANTEAFF. The chain carries TRBV28 and TRBJ1-1; tentatively, D is TRBD1 (5 bases). This CDR3 has 14 residues. Trimming took off 3 bases at V and 1 base at J, with 9 bases between the two ends. Germline V gene sequence: CDR1 MDHEN, CDR2 SYDVKM.